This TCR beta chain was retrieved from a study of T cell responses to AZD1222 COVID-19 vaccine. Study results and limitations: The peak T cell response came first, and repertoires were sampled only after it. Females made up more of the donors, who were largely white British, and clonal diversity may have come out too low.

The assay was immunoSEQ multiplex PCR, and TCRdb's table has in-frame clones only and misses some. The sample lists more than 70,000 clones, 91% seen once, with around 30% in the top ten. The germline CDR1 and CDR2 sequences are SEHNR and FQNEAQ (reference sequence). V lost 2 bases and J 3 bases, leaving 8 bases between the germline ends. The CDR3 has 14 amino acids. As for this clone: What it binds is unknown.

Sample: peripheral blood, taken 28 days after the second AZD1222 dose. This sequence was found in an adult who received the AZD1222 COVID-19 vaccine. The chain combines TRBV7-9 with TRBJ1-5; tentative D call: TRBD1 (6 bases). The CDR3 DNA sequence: TGTGCCAGCAGCTTACAGGGGTCCAATCAGCCCCAGCATTTT. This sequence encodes CASSLQGSNQPQHF.